These 17 T cell receptor beta chains were sequenced from one sample in a study of blood T cell repertoires in COVID-19. Here immunoSEQ multiplex PCR was the method, and the copy in TCRdb shows in-frame clones only, minus some. The data contain about 300,000 clones, over 75% of them singletons. The material sequenced was PBMCs or T cells enriched from blood (not recorded which). The receptor set was obtained from a man aged 25 to 40 who had recovered from COVID-19.

In nucleotides, the CDR3 is TGTGCCAGCAGCGTAGGGTTAGCGGCCTTCACAGATACGCAGTATTTT. As protein: CASSVGLAAFTDTQYF. This rearrangement joins TRBV9 to TRBJ2-3, with a weak D call TRBD2 (6 bases). Trimming cost V 0 bases and J 2 bases, with 13 bases left between them. The CDR3 length is 16 residues. Per germline, CDR1 SGDLS and CDR2 YYNGEE.

The chain's CDR3 is CASSVLIAAYNEQFF. The DNA for the CDR3 is TGCGCCAGCAGTGTACTCATAGCGGCCTACAATGAGCAGTTCTTC. V gene TRBV10-2 combines with J gene TRBJ2-1, with a tentative D call TRBD2 (6 bases). The CDR3 is 15 amino acids. Germline CDR1 reads WSHSY; CDR2 reads SAAADI. V dropped 4 bases and J dropped 2 bases, with 12 bases sitting between them.

The J gene is TRBJ1-1, the V gene TRBV30; 10 positions agree with TRBD1. The germline V gene has CDR1 GTSNPN and CDR2 SVGIG (reference sequence). Losses at the gene ends were 5 bases for V and 2 bases for J; bases not matched to a gene: 8. The CDR3 is made up of 15 amino acids. Here the CDR3 DNA reads TGTGCCTGGGTAATGGACAGGGGGGTCAACACTGAAGCTTTCTTT. This translates into CAWVMDRGVNTEAFF.

The chain joins TRBV18 to TRBJ1-2; D call uncertain. Germline values: CDR1 KGHSH, CDR2 LQKENI. The germline V and J ends were trimmed by 1 base and 0 bases, with 6 bases remaining between them. The CDR3 extends over 14 amino acids. CDR3 sequence (DNA): TGTGCCAGCTCACCACTAGAAGCTAACTATGGCTACACCTTC. Its protein product is CASSPLEANYGYTF.

The CDR3 here is CASSPVPGGDGGNTIYF. The CDR3 coding sequence is TGTGCCAGCAGCCCCGTCCCGGGAGGCGACGGGGGAAACACCATATATTTT. The rearrangement joins TRBV5-4 to TRBJ1-3; no clear D gene. The CDR3 has 17 amino acids. Looked up from germline, CDR1 is SGHNT and CDR2 is YYREEE (reference sequence). Trimming stripped 4 bases from V and 4 bases from J, with 21 bases between.

This clone was seen a single time. V gene TRBV18 combines with J gene TRBJ2-7; 7 bases fit TRBD1. The germline CDR1 and CDR2 sequences are KGHSH and LQKENI. J was trimmed by 0 bases and V by 3 bases; bases with no gene match: 5. This CDR3 is 15 amino acids long. In DNA, the CDR3 is TGTGCCAGCTCACCGGGACAGATATTCTCCTACGAGCAGTACTTC. The encoded protein is CASSPGQIFSYEQYF.

The genes are TRBV30 and TRBJ1-1, with TRBD1 matching 9 bases. Germline CDR1 is GTSNPN and CDR2 is SVGIG (reference sequence). V shed 8 bases, J shed 5 bases, and the junction held 9 bases outside the gene matches. The CDR3 extends over 13 amino acids. CDR3 region: CAHTQGARTEAFF. CDR3 DNA sequence: TGTGCCCATACACAGGGGGCGCGAACTGAAGCTTTCTTT.

The V and J genes are TRBV30 and TRBJ1-5; 10 positions agree with TRBD1. This CDR3 spans 15 amino acids. V trimming: 1 base; J trimming: 4 bases; junction bases outside the gene matches: 4. Per the germline V gene, CDR1 is GTSNPN and CDR2 is SVGIG (reference sequence). The CDR3 bases are TGTGCCTGGAGTGGAGGGACAGGGGCAAATCAGCCCCAGCATTTT. This sequence encodes CAWSGGTGANQPQHF.

The chain has TRBV20-1 and TRBJ1-2; 9 positions agree with TRBD1. From germline, CDR1 is DFQATT and CDR2 SNEGSKA (reference sequence). Germline trimming cut 3 bases from V and 8 bases from J; bases unmatched to any gene: 10. The CDR3 consists of 14 residues. CDR3 DNA: TGCAGTGCTAGTCCACAGGGGGCCATTTACGGCTACACCTTC. Its translation: CSASPQGAIYGYTF.

The chain is built from TRBV6-1 and TRBJ1-1; possible D gene TRBD1, 5 bases. Per germline, CDR1 MNHNS and CDR2 SASEGT. The CDR3 consists of 13 residues. Trimming left V 7 bases short and J 1 base short, with 10 bases between. The CDR3 sequence: CASTVTENTEAFF. The CDR3 nucleotides are TGTGCCAGCACCGTGACAGAGAACACTGAAGCTTTCTTT.

This rearrangement joins TRBV25-1 to TRBJ2-2; 10 nucleotides agree with TRBD1. The CDR3 contains 15 residues. V dropped 4 bases and J dropped 6; count of bases not matched to a gene: 5. Per the germline V gene, CDR1 is MGHDK and CDR2 is SYGVNS. CDR3 in DNA: TGTGCCAGCAGTGTCGTGGGACAGGGGTCCGGGGAGCTGTTTTTT. The encoded protein is CASSVVGQGSGELFF.

This chain links TRBV25-1 with TRBJ1-1; TRBD1 agrees at 7 bases. From germline, CDR1 is MGHDK and CDR2 SYGVNS. The J segment lost 1 base and the V segment lost 8 bases, leaving 7 bases of the junction unmatched. CDR3 length equals 14 residues. Here the CDR3 reads CASGTTGSNTEAFF. The CDR3, as DNA: TGTGCCAGCGGCACGACAGGGTCGAACACTGAAGCTTTCTTT.

The chain joins TRBV27 to TRBJ1-1; 8 nucleotides agree with TRBD1. Trimming at V came to 3 bases and at J to 2 bases, leaving 11 bases not matched to a gene. The CDR3 runs 17 residues. The germline gives CDR1 MNHEY, CDR2 SMNVEV (reference sequence). CDR3 sequence: CASSFTHRGMVNTEAFF. CDR3 nucleotides: TGTGCCAGCAGTTTTACCCACAGGGGGATGGTAAACACTGAAGCTTTCTTT.

A few counts support this clone. The chain recombines TRBV10-3 with TRBJ1-6; D remains unclear. This CDR3 has 15 residues. Trimming shortened V by 5 bases and J by 0 bases, and 8 bases separated the two germline ends. Germline values: CDR1 ENHRY, CDR2 SYGVKD. The CDR3, as DNA: TGTGCCATCAGTTACGAGAGCTCCTATAATTCACCCCTCCACTTT. It codes for CAISYESSYNSPLHF.

This sequence joins TRBV7-2 and TRBJ2-1; 8 nucleotides agree with TRBD2. Germline CDR1 SGHTA, CDR2 FQGNSA. The CDR3 is 15 residues long. The V and J ends lost 0 bases and 8 bases, in that order; junction bases with no gene match: 6. The CDR3: CASSLANSGTDEQFF. As DNA, the CDR3 is TGTGCCAGCAGCTTAGCTAATAGCGGGACCGATGAGCAGTTCTTC.

The rearrangement joins TRBV6-1 to TRBJ2-7; 9 positions agree with TRBD1. This CDR3 is built from 15 residues. CDR1 is MNHNS and CDR2 is SASEGT in the germline V gene. V lost 0 bases, J lost 3 bases, and 3 bases stayed unmatched. CDR3 residues: CASSEAGTGLYEQYF. The CDR3, as DNA: TGTGCCAGCAGTGAAGCGGGGACAGGGCTCTACGAGCAGTACTTC.

This clone was seen at least ten times. The chain recombines TRBV19 with TRBJ2-7; tentative D call: TRBD1 (6 bases). V lost 3 bases and J 0 bases, leaving 18 bases between the germline ends. The CDR3 loop spans 17 amino acids. CDR1 is LNHDA and CDR2 is SQIVND in the germline V gene (reference sequence). CDR3 sequence reads: CASSINGQGRSSYEQYF. The CDR3 region has the DNA TGTGCCAGTAGTATTAATGGGCAGGGGCGAAGCTCCTACGAGCAGTACTTC.